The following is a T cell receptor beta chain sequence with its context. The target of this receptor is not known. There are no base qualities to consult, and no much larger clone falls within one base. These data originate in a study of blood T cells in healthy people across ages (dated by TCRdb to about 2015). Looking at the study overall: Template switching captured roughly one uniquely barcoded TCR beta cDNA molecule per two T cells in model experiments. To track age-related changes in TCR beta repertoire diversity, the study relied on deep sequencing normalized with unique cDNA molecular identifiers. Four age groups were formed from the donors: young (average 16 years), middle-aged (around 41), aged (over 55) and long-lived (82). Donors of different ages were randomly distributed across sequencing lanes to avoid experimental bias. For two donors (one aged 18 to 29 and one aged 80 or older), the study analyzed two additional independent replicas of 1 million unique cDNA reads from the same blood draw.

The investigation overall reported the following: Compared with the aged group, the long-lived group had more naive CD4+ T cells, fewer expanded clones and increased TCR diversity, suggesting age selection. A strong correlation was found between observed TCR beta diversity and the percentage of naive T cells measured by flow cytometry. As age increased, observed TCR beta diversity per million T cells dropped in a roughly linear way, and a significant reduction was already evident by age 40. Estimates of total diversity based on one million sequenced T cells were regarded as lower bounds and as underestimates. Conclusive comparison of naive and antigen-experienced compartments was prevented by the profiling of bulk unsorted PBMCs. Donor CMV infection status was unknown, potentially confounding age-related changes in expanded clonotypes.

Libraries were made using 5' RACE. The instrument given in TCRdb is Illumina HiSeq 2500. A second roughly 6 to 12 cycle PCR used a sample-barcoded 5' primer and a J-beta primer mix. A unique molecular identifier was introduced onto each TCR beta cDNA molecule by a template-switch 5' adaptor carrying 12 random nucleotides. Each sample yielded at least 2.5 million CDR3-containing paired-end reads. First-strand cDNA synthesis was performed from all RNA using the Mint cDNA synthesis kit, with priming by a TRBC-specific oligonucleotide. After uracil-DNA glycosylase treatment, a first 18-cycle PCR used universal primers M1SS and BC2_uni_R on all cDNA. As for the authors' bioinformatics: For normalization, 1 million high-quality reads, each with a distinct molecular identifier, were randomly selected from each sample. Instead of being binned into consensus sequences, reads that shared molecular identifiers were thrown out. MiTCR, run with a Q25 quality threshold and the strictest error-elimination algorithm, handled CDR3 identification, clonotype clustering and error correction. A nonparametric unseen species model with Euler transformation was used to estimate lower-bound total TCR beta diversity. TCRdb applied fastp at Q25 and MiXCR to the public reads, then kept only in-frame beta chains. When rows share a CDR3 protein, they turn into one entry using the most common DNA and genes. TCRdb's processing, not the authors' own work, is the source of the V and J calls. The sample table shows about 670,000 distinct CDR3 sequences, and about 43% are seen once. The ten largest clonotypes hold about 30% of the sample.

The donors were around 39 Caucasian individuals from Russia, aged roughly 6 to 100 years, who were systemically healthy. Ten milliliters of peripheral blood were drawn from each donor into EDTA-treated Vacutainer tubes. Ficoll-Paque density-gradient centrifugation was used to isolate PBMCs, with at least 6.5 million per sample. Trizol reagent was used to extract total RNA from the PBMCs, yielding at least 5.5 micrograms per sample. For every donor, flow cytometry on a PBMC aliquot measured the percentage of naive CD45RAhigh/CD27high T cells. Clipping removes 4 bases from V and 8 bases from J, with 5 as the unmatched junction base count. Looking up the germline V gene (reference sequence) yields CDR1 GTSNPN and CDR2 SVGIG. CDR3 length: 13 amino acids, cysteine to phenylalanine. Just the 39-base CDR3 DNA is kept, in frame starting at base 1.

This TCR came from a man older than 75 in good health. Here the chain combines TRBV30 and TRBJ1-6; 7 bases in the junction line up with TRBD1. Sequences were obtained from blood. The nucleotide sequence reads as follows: TGTGCCTGGATCCGGGACAGAGATTCACCCCTCCACTTT. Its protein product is CAWIRDRDSPLHF.